One TCR beta chain is described in this entry. The PCR contained 60 Vbeta and 13 Jbeta primers. The assay was immunoSEQ multiplex PCR, and TCRdb's table has in-frame clones only and misses some. The data contain approximately 170,000 clones, roughly two thirds of them singletons. The sample comes from a study of cytomegalovirus exposure and HLA in healthy donors. Across the study: A previous analysis identified 117 million unique TCR beta sequences derived from some 170 million T cells.

With V trimmed by 5 bases and J by 9 bases, 6 bases remained unmatched. The CDR3 sequence is 14 residues long. From germline, CDR1 is SEHNR and CDR2 FQNEAQ (reference sequence). This sequence was found in a woman younger than 30 in good health and CMV-seropositive. The chain couples TRBV7-9 to TRBJ1-6; 8 bases line up with TRBD1. What was sequenced was PBMCs. CDR3 nucleotides: TGTGCCAGCAGCCCCGGGACAGGCTCTTCACCCCTCCACTTT. Its translation is CASSPGTGSSPLHF.